This T cell receptor (beta chain) was captured in a study of T cell responses to AZD1222 COVID-19 vaccine. Study-wide results and caveats: Nearly half of unique spike-specific TCRs reportedly avoided B.1.351 and B.1.1.7 mutated regions.

Sequencing used immunoSEQ multiplex PCR; TCRdb keeps in-frame clones, though not all of them. The sample shows some 130,000 clones, over 75% of them seen only once. About this clone: Its target is unknown.

CDR1 and CDR2 (germline): SGHVS, FNYEAQ. This CDR3 is built from 15 residues. V gave up 5 bases and J gave up 6 bases; unmatched junction bases: 7. The source material was peripheral blood, sampled on day 0 of AZD1222 vaccination. V is TRBV7-6 and J is TRBJ1-4; 9 positions agree with TRBD1. The sequence was collected from an adult in good health. CDR3 region: CASSHEGQGDEKLFF. The CDR3, as DNA: TGTGCCAGCAGCCACGAGGGACAGGGCGATGAAAAACTGTTTTTT.